These 5 T cell receptor beta chains originate from one sample sequenced in a study of blood T cells in healthy people across ages. Alongside a J-beta primer mix, a sample-barcoded 5' primer served in a second PCR lasting roughly 7 to 11 cycles. TCRdb reprocessed the 5' RACE reads with MiXCR, giving one entry per CDR3 protein. Of about 1.7 million distinct CDR3 sequences detected, 28% appear once; the ten largest clones hold less than 9.5%. The sequenced sample was blood. The receptors were gathered from a woman aged 25 to 39 in good health.

This chain joins TRBV29-1 and TRBJ2-1; the D is unclear. The V end was cut by 0 bases, the J end by 7 bases, with 16 bases between. This CDR3 comprises 15 residues. In germline, CDR1 is SQVTM, CDR2 ANQGSEA. CDR3 nucleotides: TGCAGCGTTGAAGATCTTCCCACGCGTTTGAATGAGCAGTTCTTC. Encoded protein: CSVEDLPTRLNEQFF.

This clonotype has ten or more counts. This chain connects TRBV20-1 to TRBJ2-1, with D maybe TRBD2 (6 bases). CDR3 length: 14 amino acids. Per germline, CDR1 DFQATT and CDR2 SNEGSKA (reference sequence). Trimming took 3 bases from V and 3 from J, leaving 12 bases between them. The CDR3 loop reads CSARGASDYNEQFF. DNA of the CDR3: TGCAGTGCTAGGGGAGCTAGCGACTACAATGAGCAGTTCTTC.

The rearrangement joins TRBV15 to TRBJ2-3, with TRBD2 identical over 8 bases. Trimming removed 5 bases from V and 0 bases from J; junction bases left unmatched: 10. CDR1 and CDR2 (germline): LNHNV, YYDKDF (reference sequence). This CDR3 comprises 17 residues. The CDR3 sequence: CATSAFRGGTSTDTQYF. In DNA form, the CDR3 reads TGTGCCACCAGCGCCTTCCGCGGGGGGACTAGCACAGATACGCAGTATTTT.

With regard to this clonotype: A much larger clonotype is one base distant, so this may be a read error. This chain uses TRBV7-9 with TRBJ2-1, with D tentatively TRBD1 (6 bases). The CDR3 consists of 16 residues. The germline V gene has CDR1 SEHNR and CDR2 FQNEAQ (reference sequence). Trimming removed 5 bases from V and 0 bases from J, with 14 bases in between. The CDR3 loop is CASSPDRYFSYNEQFF. The CDR3 nucleotides are TGTGCCAGCAGCCCCGACAGGTATTTCTCCTACAATGAGCAGTTCTTC.

This clonotype appeared many times. The chain combines TRBV12-3 or TRBV12-4 with TRBJ2-5; D possibly corresponds to TRBD2 (5 bases). CDR3 size: 12 residues. Trimming left V 6 bases short and J 4 bases short, with 9 bases between. The CDR3 DNA follows: TGTGCCAGCAGCCGGGGTTCAGAGACCCAGTACTTC. Translating gives CASSRGSETQYF.